Presented here are 25 T cell receptor beta chains from one specimen sequenced in a study of T cell responses to AZD1222 COVID-19 vaccine. Profiling relied on immunoSEQ multiplex PCR, and the TCRdb table lists in-frame clones only, not all of them. The profile covers 150,000 to 180,000 clones, with 85% to 90% appearing a single time and 5.5% taken by the ten largest. Sequenced material: peripheral blood, taken on day 0 of MenACWY control vaccination. The receptors were sampled from an adult in good health.

The chain joins TRBV18 to TRBJ2-2; tentatively, D is TRBD1 or TRBD2 (7 bases each). The CDR3 runs 16 residues. Germline values: CDR1 KGHSH, CDR2 LQKENI. V was trimmed by 4 bases and J by 3 bases, leaving 15 bases between them. The CDR3 sequence is CASSRLQGRDTGELFF. CDR3 DNA: TGTGCCAGCTCACGTCTACAGGGGAGGGACACCGGGGAGCTGTTTTTT.

The chain links TRBV2 to TRBJ2-3; D possibly uses TRBD1 or TRBD2 (5 bases each). The V end was cut by 5 bases, the J end by 4 bases, with 16 bases between. The CDR3 is made up of 15 amino acids. The germline V gene has CDR1 SNHLY and CDR2 FYNNEI. This CDR3 reads CASSRQSLGADTQYF. For the CDR3, the DNA is TGTGCCAGCAGTAGACAGTCATTGGGGGCAGATACGCAGTATTTT.

This sequence joins TRBV6-5 and TRBJ1-5, with a tentative D call TRBD1 (5 bases). The V and J ends lost 5 bases and 3 bases respectively, with 14 bases between them. Germline V lookup: CDR1 MNHEY, CDR2 SVGAGI. CDR3 size: 15 residues. The CDR3 nucleotides read TGTGCCAGCAGTCCGACGAGGGGAGACAATCAGCCCCAGCATTTT. Encoded protein: CASSPTRGDNQPQHF.

J is TRBJ2-7 and V is TRBV12-3 or TRBV12-4; 7 bases match TRBD2. The CDR3 length is 13 residues. Losses at the gene ends were 1 base for V and 7 bases for J; bases not matched to a gene: 4. CDR3 nucleotide sequence: TGTGCCAGCAGTTTAGGGACTAGTGGAGAGCAGTACTTC. Amino acid sequence: CASSLGTSGEQYF.

The rearrangement uses TRBV6-4 and TRBJ1-1; D uncertain. This CDR3 has 14 amino acids. The germline V gene has CDR1 MRHNA and CDR2 SNTAGT. V was clipped by 6 bases and J by 0 bases, with 11 bases between them. CDR3 loop: CASRPQSLNTEAFF. The CDR3 DNA reads as TGTGCCAGCAGGCCGCAGTCTTTGAACACTGAAGCTTTCTTT.

This clone is labeled as medium-sized. The rearrangement uses TRBV4-1 and TRBJ1-2; D is undetermined. Deletions cut 1 base from V and 5 bases from J, with 17 bases between. Germline values: CDR1 MGHRA, CDR2 YSYEKL. The length of the CDR3 is 16 residues. CDR3 nucleotides: TGCGCCAGCAGCCAAGCGTGGCCGGAGGGCAGTTATGGCTACACCTTC. It yields the protein CASSQAWPEGSYGYTF.

The chain joins TRBV19 to TRBJ1-2; D is ambiguous. The CDR3 runs to 14 residues. The V and J ends lost 3 bases and 8 bases respectively, with 16 bases between them. Per germline, CDR1 LNHDA and CDR2 SQIVND (reference sequence). In DNA, the CDR3 is TGTGCCAGTAGTATCGGCAGCCCCGGTCGAGGCTACACCTTC. It is translated as CASSIGSPGRGYTF.

The chain uses TRBV7-9 and TRBJ1-5, with TRBD1 matching 11 bases. The V gene's germline CDR1 is SEHNR and CDR2 FQNEAQ (reference sequence). Trimming cost V 4 bases and J 7 bases; bases outside gene matches: 3. CDR3 length: 14 amino acids. The DNA for the CDR3 is TGTGCCAGCAGCTGGGGGGACAGGGGGCAGCCCCAGCATTTT. This sequence encodes CASSWGDRGQPQHF.

This sequence joins TRBV24-1 and TRBJ2-2; D uncertain. V lost 1 base and J 8 bases, leaving 13 bases between the germline ends. The CDR3 length is 15 residues. Germline-derived CDR1 and CDR2 are KGHDR and SFDVKD. CDR3 protein: CATSDFMGSQGELFF. The CDR3 DNA is TGTGCCACCAGTGATTTTATGGGGTCCCAGGGGGAGCTGTTTTTT.

The V call is TRBV29-1, the J call TRBJ2-5; D possibly corresponds to TRBD1 (6 bases). Germline CDR1 and CDR2: SQVTM and ANQGSEA. The ends were cut back, 4 bases at V and 2 bases at J, with 17 bases in the middle. The CDR3 loop spans 15 amino acids. This chain's CDR3 is CSVGDLPRGQETQYF. For the CDR3, the DNA is TGCAGCGTTGGAGATCTCCCCAGGGGACAAGAGACCCAGTACTTC.

This chain joins TRBV27 and TRBJ1-3; no definite D call. Trimming left V 5 bases short and J 2 bases short, with 16 bases between. The CDR3 is made up of 16 amino acids. CDR1 and CDR2 from the germline V gene are MNHEY and SMNVEV (reference sequence). This CDR3 is CASSPNKDSPGNTIYF. The DNA for the CDR3 is TGTGCCAGCAGTCCTAACAAAGATAGTCCTGGAAACACCATATATTTT.

The rearrangement joins TRBV5-1 to TRBJ1-4; the D is unclear. CDR3 length equals 15 residues. The V end lost 0 bases, the J end lost 4 bases, and 10 bases lay between the germline ends. From germline, CDR1 is SGHRS and CDR2 YFSETQ. CDR3 sequence: CASSLALGLNEKLFF. DNA of the CDR3: TGCGCCAGCAGCTTGGCGCTGGGTCTTAATGAAAAACTGTTTTTT.

The V gene is TRBV3-1 (or the pseudogene TRBV3-2), the J gene TRBJ2-3; 10 bases align to TRBD2. The CDR3 sequence is 15 residues long. The J segment lost 2 bases and the V segment lost 4 bases, leaving 3 bases of the junction unmatched. Looked up from germline, CDR1 is LGHDT and CDR2 is YNNKEL (reference sequence). This chain's CDR3 is CASSRAGGFTDTQYF. CDR3 coding DNA: TGTGCCAGCAGCCGAGCGGGGGGGTTCACAGATACGCAGTATTTT.

This sequence joins TRBV5-5 and TRBJ2-1; D is undetermined. There are 14 residues in the CDR3. Germline lookup yields CDR1 SGHKS and CDR2 YYEKEE (reference sequence). V lost 0 bases to trimming and J lost 2 bases, with 6 bases between them. CDR3 region: CASSLGQAYNEQFF. The CDR3 nucleotides are TGTGCCAGCAGCTTGGGGCAGGCCTACAATGAGCAGTTCTTC.

This chain joins TRBV29-1 and TRBJ2-7; the D gene is possibly TRBD2 (5 bases). The CDR3 runs to 13 residues. Germline V gene sequence: CDR1 SQVTM, CDR2 ANQGSEA. V was shortened by 4 bases and J by 2 bases, with 12 bases between the two germline ends. CDR3 in amino acids: CSVVEGNPYEQYF. Here the CDR3 DNA reads TGCAGCGTTGTTGAGGGTAATCCCTACGAGCAGTACTTC.

The CDR3 nucleotides read TGTGCCAGTAGTAACCGGGACAGGGTGACAGATACGCAGTATTTT. Translated, it gives CASSNRDRVTDTQYF. The genes are TRBV19 and TRBJ2-3, with 9 bases that match TRBD1. This CDR3 has 15 amino acids. Germline CDR1 LNHDA, CDR2 SQIVND (reference sequence). The V segment lost 4 bases and the J segment 3 bases; nucleotides outside the gene matches: 5. Full variable domain (missing parts from reference TRBV19 and TRBJ2-3): DGGITQSPKYLFRKEGQNVTLSCEQNLNHDAMYWYRQDPGQGLRLIYYSQIVNDFQKGDIAEGYSVSREKKESFPLTVTSAQKNPTAFYLCASSNRDRVTDTQYFGPGTRLTVL.

The chain links TRBV6-5 to TRBJ1-2; TRBD1 aligns across 7 bases. Germline V gives CDR1 MNHEY, CDR2 SVGAGI. This CDR3 has 15 amino acids. Losses at the gene ends were 5 bases for V and 4 bases for J; bases not matched to a gene: 10. DNA for the CDR3: TGTGCCAGCAGTCGAGGGACAGCCTCGCTCTATGGCTACACCTTC. Its translation: CASSRGTASLYGYTF.

The V gene is TRBV6-2 or TRBV6-3, the J gene TRBJ1-5, with unresolved D. Trimming stripped 5 bases from V and 4 bases from J, with 12 bases between. The CDR3 extends over 14 amino acids. The germline gives CDR1 MNHEY, CDR2 SVGEGT. For the CDR3, the DNA is TGTGCCAGCAGTCCCAAGGGAGCAAATCAGCCCCAGCATTTT. Protein product: CASSPKGANQPQHF.

The J gene is TRBJ2-1, the V gene TRBV7-2; the D is unclear. V was cut by 2 bases and J by 0 bases, with 5 bases left in between. CDR3 size: 14 residues. Germline V CDR1 and CDR2: SGHTA, FQGNSA. The CDR3 loop reads CASSLISSYNEQFF. The CDR3 DNA reads as TGTGCCAGCAGCTTAATAAGCTCCTACAATGAGCAGTTCTTC.

V usage is TRBV30 and J usage is TRBJ2-7; TRBD1 matches at 9 bases. V lost 7 bases to trimming and J lost 3 bases; unmatched junction nucleotides: 7. The germline CDR1 and CDR2 sequences are GTSNPN and SVGIG (reference sequence). CDR3 length: 13 residues. The CDR3, as DNA: TGTGCCTCCGCGATGGGACAGGGCTACGAGCAGTACTTC. Translating gives CASAMGQGYEQYF.

Only a few counts were recorded for this clone. The chain couples TRBV27 to TRBJ2-7; 7 nucleotides align to TRBD1. This CDR3 spans 14 amino acids. The V gene end was trimmed by 6 bases and the J gene end by 6 bases; junction bases not matched to a gene: 11. Germline V gives CDR1 MNHEY, CDR2 SMNVEV (reference sequence). The CDR3 region is CASSPTGQVGEQYF. CDR3 nucleotides: TGTGCCAGCAGCCCTACCGGACAGGTCGGCGAGCAGTACTTC.

The rearrangement links TRBV10-1 to TRBJ2-7; D remains unclear. The CDR3 spans 12 residues. CDR1 and CDR2 (germline): WNHNN, SYGVQD (reference sequence). Trimming pared 6 bases from V and 4 bases from J, leaving 10 bases between. The CDR3 reads CASSVRGYEQYV. DNA for the CDR3: TGCGCCAGCAGCGTGAGAGGATACGAGCAGTACGTC.

CDR3 in DNA: TGCGCCAGCAGCTTGGAGTGGGTTGACGGGGAGCTGTTTTTT. This encodes CASSLEWVDGELFF. This chain connects TRBV5-1 to TRBJ2-2; no firm D call. Trimming cost V 0 bases and J 7 bases, with 10 bases left between them. The CDR3 consists of 14 residues. Germline V lookup: CDR1 SGHRS, CDR2 YFSETQ.

This rearrangement joins TRBV4-1 to TRBJ2-3; D is uncertain. The CDR3 has 14 amino acids. Germline V gene sequence: CDR1 MGHRA, CDR2 YSYEKL. V was trimmed by 1 base and J by 6 bases, leaving 11 bases between them. This CDR3 is CASSQGARADTQYF. In nucleotides, the CDR3 is TGCGCCAGCAGCCAAGGAGCTAGAGCGGATACGCAGTATTTT.

This clone was seen more than once but under ten times. The chain recombines TRBV19 with TRBJ1-4; 7 positions agree with TRBD1. The V segment lost 7 bases and the J segment 3 bases; nucleotides outside the gene matches: 14. The CDR3 covers 17 residues. Germline lookup yields CDR1 LNHDA and CDR2 SQIVND (reference sequence). The DNA of the CDR3 is TGTGCCAGTACCGTGACAGGGTTCATCCGATCTAATGAAAAACTGTTTTTT. This encodes CASTVTGFIRSNEKLFF. The full variable domain, its missing parts supplied by reference TRBV19 and TRBJ1-4, is DGGITQSPKYLFRKEGQNVTLSCEQNLNHDAMYWYRQDPGQGLRLIYYSQIVNDFQKGDIAEGYSVSREKKESFPLTVTSAQKNPTAFYLCASTVTGFIRSNEKLFFGSGTQLSVL.